A selection of T cell receptor beta chains follows, all from one sample in a study of OX40 agonist ivuxolimab in advanced cancers. The method was immunoSEQ multiplex PCR; TCRdb's version includes in-frame clones alone and lacks a portion of them. The sample lists about 73,000 clones; about 86% were seen once. The input for sequencing was CD4+ or CD8+ T cells sorted from blood, taken in a trial of the OX40 agonist ivuxolimab. The receptors shown here come from an adult with an advanced solid tumor such as melanoma, head and neck, liver or kidney cancer. CDR3s include the opening cysteine and the closing phenylalanine or tryptophan. Each record gives: CDR3 length, J gene, D gene, V gene, clone size, CDR3 protein, CDR3 DNA. D genes are given only for firm matches. Expanded clones are given a class, and other clones once, few, many or no size at all.

>14|TRBJ1-5|NA|TRBV6-5|NA
CASSYTVGGQPQHF
TGTGCCAGCAGTTACACGGTCGGGGGCCAGCCCCAGCATTTT
>14|TRBJ2-3|TRBD1|TRBV7-8|NA
CASSLTGDADTQYF
TGTGCCAGCAGCCTCACAGGGGACGCAGATACGCAGTATTTT
>11|TRBJ2-7|NA|TRBV30|NA
CAWGGRYEQYF
TGTGCCTGGGGAGGTAGGTACGAGCAGTACTTC
>12|TRBJ2-5|NA|TRBV27|NA
CASSFRGETQYF
TGTGCCAGCAGCTTCAGGGGTGAGACCCAGTACTTC
>17|TRBJ2-7|NA|TRBV4-2|NA
CASSQDGYLPLSDEQYF
TGTGCCAGCAGCCAAGATGGATACCTCCCCCTCTCCGACGAGCAGTACTTC
>16|TRBJ2-1|TRBD2|TRBV5-1|NA
CASSLTSGSTYNEQFF
TGCGCCAGCAGCCTGACTAGCGGATCAACTTACAATGAGCAGTTCTTC
>14|TRBJ2-1|NA|TRBV5-6|NA
CASSLTSQVNEQFF
TGTGCCAGCAGCCTTACGTCCCAGGTGAATGAGCAGTTCTTC
>12|TRBJ2-7|NA|TRBV6-1|NA
CASKDPTYEQYF
TGTGCCAGCAAGGACCCGACCTACGAGCAGTACTTC
>11|TRBJ2-2|NA|TRBV20-1|NA
CSAWTRGELFF
TGCAGTGCCTGGACTCGCGGGGAGCTGTTTTTT
>18|TRBJ2-1|TRBD2|TRBV14|NA
CASSQITFRAGGYNEQFF
TGTGCCAGCAGCCAAATAACCTTTCGAGCGGGGGGGTACAATGAGCAGTTCTTC
>15|TRBJ1-1|NA|TRBV11-3|few
CASSLEIGLITEAFF
TGTGCCAGCAGCTTAGAAATAGGGCTAATCACTGAAGCTTTCTTT
>16|TRBJ1-3|NA|TRBV7-9|NA
CASSPLGGLESGTIYF
TGTGCCAGCAGCCCCCTTGGGGGACTCGAATCGGGCACCATATATTTT
>13|TRBJ2-3|NA|TRBV7-2|NA
CASSFDGTDTQYF
TGTGCCAGCAGCTTTGACGGCACAGATACGCAGTATTTT
>15|TRBJ1-5|NA|TRBV4-3|NA
CASSRRQGGNQPQHF
TGCGCCAGCAGCCGAAGGCAGGGTGGCAATCAGCCCCAGCATTTT
>13|TRBJ1-1|NA|TRBV7-3|once
CASSRDGNTEAFF
TGTGCCAGCAGCCGGGACGGGAACACTGAAGCTTTCTTT
>19|TRBJ2-2|TRBD2|TRBV7-3|NA
CASSLVLAGSSGDTGELFF
TGTGCCAGCAGCTTAGTTCTAGCGGGCTCCTCGGGAGACACCGGGGAGCTGTTTTTT
>15|TRBJ2-1|NA|TRBV29-1|NA
CSVENLVRSYNEQFF
TGCAGCGTTGAGAACTTGGTCAGGTCCTACAATGAGCAGTTCTTC
>12|TRBJ2-1|TRBD1|TRBV11-3|NA
CASSPTGVPQFF
TGTGCCAGCAGCCCCACAGGGGTGCCGCAGTTCTTC
>16|TRBJ2-7|TRBD1|TRBV4-2|NA
CASSQGWTGGFNEQYF
TGTGCCAGCAGCCAAGGATGGACAGGGGGCTTCAACGAGCAGTACTTC
>14|TRBJ1-1|NA|TRBV18|NA
CASSPSAANTEAFF
TGTGCCAGCTCACCATCGGCAGCGAACACTGAAGCTTTCTTT
>13|TRBJ1-5|NA|TRBV11-2|NA
CASSLDPKSPQHF
TGTGCCAGCAGCTTAGATCCGAAGTCACCCCAGCATTTT
>16|TRBJ1-1|NA|TRBV7-8|NA
CASSLEQGNVNTEAFF
TGTGCCAGCAGCTTAGAGCAGGGGAATGTAAACACTGAAGCTTTCTTT
>14|TRBJ1-1|TRBD1|TRBV2|once
CASTPGQAVYEAFF
TGTGCCAGCACCCCGGGACAGGCCGTATATGAAGCTTTCTTT
>16|TRBJ2-2|NA|TRBV27|NA
CASSPSRGGLAGELFF
TGTGCCAGCAGCCCCTCTAGGGGGGGCCTGGCCGGGGAGCTGTTTTTT
>14|TRBJ1-5|NA|TRBV27|NA
CASSSRQANQPQHF
TGTGCCAGCAGTTCCCGACAGGCGAATCAGCCCCAGCATTTT
>14|TRBJ2-7|TRBD1|TRBV6-5|NA
CASRGGQVLGEQYF
TGTGCCAGCAGGGGGGGACAGGTCCTGGGCGAGCAGTACTTC
>15|TRBJ2-1|NA|TRBV7-3|NA
CASSLNALSYNEQFF
TGTGCCAGCAGCTTAAATGCCCTTTCCTACAATGAGCAGTTCTTC
>14|TRBJ1-3|TRBD1|TRBV5-1|NA
CASSLGQGGNTIYF
TGCGCCAGCAGCTTGGGACAGGGTGGAAACACCATATATTTT
>14|TRBJ2-7|NA|TRBV13|NA
CASSPNRFSYEQYF
TGTGCCAGCAGCCCCAACAGGTTCTCCTACGAGCAGTACTTC
>14|TRBJ2-1|TRBD1|TRBV6-5|NA
CASKRDSSYNEQFF
TGTGCCAGCAAACGGGACAGCTCCTACAATGAGCAGTTCTTC
>16|TRBJ2-3|NA|TRBV11-3|few
CASSLQGATQTDTQYF
TGTGCCAGCAGCTTGCAGGGTGCAACCCAAACAGATACGCAGTATTTT
>17|TRBJ2-5|TRBD2|TRBV7-3|NA
CASSLGSPGGSGETQYF
TGTGCCAGCAGCTTAGGGAGCCCGGGGGGGAGTGGAGAGACCCAGTACTTC
>16|TRBJ2-1|TRBD2|TRBV30|NA
CAWRTGLAGTWNEQFF
TGTGCCTGGAGAACGGGACTAGCGGGAACTTGGAATGAGCAGTTCTTC
>14|TRBJ1-1|NA|TRBV30|NA
CAWKWGGRYTEAFF
TGTGCCTGGAAGTGGGGGGGCAGGTACACTGAAGCTTTCTTT
>12|TRBJ2-7|NA|TRBV5-1|NA
CASSPGAYEQYF
TGCGCCAGCAGCCCGGGCGCCTACGAGCAGTACTTC
>14|TRBJ1-3|NA|TRBV30|once
CAWTGTADGNTIYF
TGTGCCTGGACCGGGACGGCAGATGGAAACACCATATATTTT
>14|TRBJ1-4|NA|TRBV6-5|NA
CASSRGATNEKLFF
TGTGCCAGCAGTCGAGGGGCAACTAATGAAAAACTGTTTTTT
>14|TRBJ2-2|NA|TRBV18|NA
CASSPEKTTGELFF
TGTGCCAGCTCACCAGAAAAGACGACCGGGGAGCTGTTTTTT
>16|TRBJ2-1|TRBD2|TRBV7-3|NA
CASSPRPSGGADEQFF
TGTGCCAGCAGCCCAAGACCTAGCGGGGGGGCGGATGAGCAGTTCTTC
>14|TRBJ1-2|NA|TRBV6-1|NA
CASSEAGGEGGYTF
TGTGCCAGCAGTGAAGCGGGGGGCGAAGGTGGCTACACCTTC
>13|TRBJ1-2|NA|TRBV30|NA
CAWSVSVRGGYTF
TGTGCCTGGAGTGTATCTGTGCGGGGAGGCTACACCTTC
>15|TRBJ1-2|TRBD1|TRBV14|NA
CASSLGQGRDYGYTF
TGTGCCAGCAGCCTAGGACAGGGGAGAGACTATGGCTACACCTTC
>15|TRBJ2-3|NA|TRBV6-6|NA
CASMRAQGSTDTQYF
TGTGCCAGCATGAGGGCGCAGGGGTCCACAGATACGCAGTATTTT
>15|TRBJ2-1|NA|TRBV7-8|NA
CASSLRRDSYNEQFF
TGTGCCAGCAGCTTGCGGAGGGACTCCTACAATGAGCAGTTCTTC
>19|TRBJ1-1|NA|TRBV7-2|NA
CASRPKGSHKRTVNTEAFF
TGTGCCAGCAGACCGAAAGGCAGCCATAAACGGACGGTGAACACTGAAGCTTTCTTT
>17|TRBJ2-7|TRBD2|TRBV11-3|NA
CASSLQLAVGISYEQYF
TGTGCCAGCAGCTTGCAACTAGCGGTAGGGATCTCCTACGAGCAGTACTTC
>14|TRBJ1-1|NA|TRBV4-1|NA
CASSQAGTAVEAFF
TGCGCCAGCAGCCAAGCAGGGACGGCGGTTGAAGCTTTCTTT
>13|TRBJ1-2|NA|TRBV6-5|NA
CASRTGTSYGYTF
TGTGCCAGCAGAACCGGGACGAGCTATGGCTACACCTTC
>15|TRBJ2-7|NA|TRBV6-4|once
CASSDSTVLPPEQYF
TGTGCCAGCAGTGACTCCACAGTGCTCCCTCCCGAGCAGTACTTC
>16|TRBJ2-7|NA|TRBV2|NA
CASSVSMRAASYEQYF
TGTGCCAGCAGTGTCTCAATGCGGGCTGCATCCTACGAGCAGTACTTC
>16|TRBJ2-1|NA|TRBV21-1|NA
CASSKSCGRAIDEQFF
TGTGCCAGCAGCAAATCTTGCGGGAGGGCCATCGATGAGCAGTTCTTC
>16|TRBJ2-2|NA|TRBV19|NA
CATEQTDRSNTGELFF
TGTGCCACCGAACAAACGGACCGATCGAACACCGGGGAGCTGTTTTTT
>15|TRBJ2-2|NA|TRBV6-5|once
CASTLIGVDTGELFF
TGTGCCAGCACCCTGATCGGGGTGGACACCGGGGAGCTGTTTTTT
>12|TRBJ1-2|TRBD1|TRBV29-1|NA
CSVATGYDGYTF
TGCAGCGTCGCGACAGGGTACGATGGCTACACCTTC
>15|TRBJ1-2|NA|TRBV11-2|NA
CASSLTVPPNYGYTF
TGTGCCAGCAGCTTAACGGTCCCTCCTAACTATGGCTACACCTTC
>16|TRBJ2-3|TRBD1|TRBV19|NA
CASKSPGQGGADTQYF
TGTGCCAGTAAATCCCCGGGACAGGGAGGCGCAGATACGCAGTATTTT
>15|TRBJ2-1|NA|TRBV19|NA
CASSLDRLGDNEQFF
TGTGCCAGTAGTCTTGACAGGCTTGGAGACAATGAGCAGTTCTTC
>15|TRBJ1-5|NA|TRBV6-6|NA
CASSYPGAAIQPQHF
TGTGCCAGCAGTTACCCCGGGGCAGCGATTCAGCCCCAGCATTTT
>15|TRBJ2-7|NA|TRBV7-9|NA
CASSLPPTQTYEQYF
TGTGCCAGCAGCTTACCCCCGACGCAAACCTACGAGCAGTACTTC